A selection of T cell receptor beta chains follows, all from one sample in a study of human T cells and chemical hapten exposure. TCRdb called the RACE reads again in MiXCR, with one record for every CDR3 protein. The sample has 62,000 or so distinct CDR3 sequences, roughly 9.7% seen once; the top ten hold approximately 4.7%. Sample: whole blood, taken in connection with sensitization to the hapten diphenylcyclopropenone (DPC). The receptor set was obtained from a woman aged 50 to 60 with alopecia areata. Some clones in this sample may be carry-over from other donors' samples. Both conserved end residues are part of each CDR3. The D gene is left open where the match is weak. For some rows the clone size is stated as once, few or many, or as a class when expanded; others skip it.

>TRBJ1-1|many|TRBV6-1|13|NA
TGTGCCAGCAGTGAAAATCTCCAGGGGAGGGCTTTCTTT
CASSENLQGRAFF
>TRBJ2-3|many|TRBV6-2/TRBV6-3|15|TRBD2
TGTGCCAGCAGTTCTCGCCTAGCGGGGAAAGATACGCAGTATTTT
CASSSRLAGKDTQYF
>TRBJ2-3|many|TRBV28|16|TRBD2
TGTGCCAGCAGTTTGTTCGGCGGGAGTGGAACAGATACGCAGTATTTT
CASSLFGGSGTDTQYF
>TRBJ2-2|few|TRBV28|15|NA
TGTGCCAGCAGCCCCGGGACAACAAACACCGGGGAGCTGTTTTTT
CASSPGTTNTGELFF
>TRBJ1-4|many|TRBV10-2|14|NA
TGCGCCAGCAGCTTGGTCCCGCGGGCTGAAAAACTGTTTTTT
CASSLVPRAEKLFF
>TRBJ2-3|many|TRBV5-1|19|TRBD2
TGCGCCAGCAGCTCCTCCGGGACTAGCGGACCCCTTAGAACAGATACGCAGTATTTT
CASSSSGTSGPLRTDTQYF
>TRBJ2-1|few|TRBV7-3|14|NA
TGTGCCAGCAGCTTACAACAGGGAGGGGATGAGCAGTTCTTC
CASSLQQGGDEQFF
>TRBJ1-5|many|TRBV6-5|12|NA
TGTGCCACCCGGGACGGCGGGAGGACCCAGCATTTT
CATRDGGRTQHF
>TRBJ2-3|few|TRBV7-8|15|TRBD2
TGTGCCAGCAGCTTAAGCGGGAGGGGAGCAGATACGCAGTATTTT
CASSLSGRGADTQYF
>TRBJ2-1|few|TRBV24-1|16|NA
TGTGCCACCAGTGATTCGTACATGTCCTCCTACAATGAGCAGTTCTTC
CATSDSYMSSYNEQFF
>TRBJ2-4|NA|TRBV7-9|14|NA
TGTGCCAGCAGCCCGCAGGGCAGGGGTGACATTCAGTACTTC
CASSPQGRGDIQYF
>TRBJ2-5|many|TRBV5-1|16|NA
TGCGCCAGCAGCTTTCTATCCCGGGACAGCGGGGAGACCCAGTACTTC
CASSFLSRDSGETQYF
>TRBJ2-1|many|TRBV10-1|16|TRBD1
TGCGCCAGCAGTGATCGGGGACAGGGATCCTACAATGAGCAGTTCTTC
CASSDRGQGSYNEQFF
>TRBJ2-7|NA|TRBV10-1|12|NA
TGCGCCAGCAGTGAGAGAAACTACGAGCAGTACTTC
CASSERNYEQYF
>TRBJ1-3|many|TRBV20-1|13|NA
TGCAGTGGGTTACAGGGTCCTGGAAACACCATATATTTT
CSGLQGPGNTIYF
>TRBJ2-1|many|TRBV10-2|14|TRBD2
TGCGCCAGCAGTGAGTCCCGGACTAGCGGGAGGCAGTTCTTC
CASSESRTSGRQFF